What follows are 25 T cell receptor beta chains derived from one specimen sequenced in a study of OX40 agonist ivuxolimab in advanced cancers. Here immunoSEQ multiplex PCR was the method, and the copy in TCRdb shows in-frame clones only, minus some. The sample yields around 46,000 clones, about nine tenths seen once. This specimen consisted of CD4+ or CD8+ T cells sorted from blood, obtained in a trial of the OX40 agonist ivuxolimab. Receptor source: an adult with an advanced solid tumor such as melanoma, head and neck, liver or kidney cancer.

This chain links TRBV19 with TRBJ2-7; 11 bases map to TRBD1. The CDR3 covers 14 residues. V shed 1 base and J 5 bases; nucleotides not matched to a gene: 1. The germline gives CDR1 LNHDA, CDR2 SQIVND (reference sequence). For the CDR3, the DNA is TGTGCCAGTAGTATAGGGACAGGGGGCGACGAGCAGTACTTC. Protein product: CASSIGTGGDEQYF.

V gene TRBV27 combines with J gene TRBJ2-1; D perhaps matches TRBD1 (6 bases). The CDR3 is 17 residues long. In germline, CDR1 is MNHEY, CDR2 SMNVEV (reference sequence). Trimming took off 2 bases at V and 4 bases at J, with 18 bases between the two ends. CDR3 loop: CASSLRTGIGPYNEQFF. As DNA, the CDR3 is TGTGCCAGCAGTTTACGCACAGGGATAGGACCTTACAATGAGCAGTTCTTC.

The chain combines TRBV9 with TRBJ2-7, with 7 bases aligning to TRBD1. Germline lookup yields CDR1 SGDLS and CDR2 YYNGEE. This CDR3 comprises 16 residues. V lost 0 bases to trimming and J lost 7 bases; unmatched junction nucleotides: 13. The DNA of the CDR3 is TGTGCCAGCAGCGTAGAACCGGGACAGACTTCGGGAGAGCAGTACTTC. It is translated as CASSVEPGQTSGEQYF.

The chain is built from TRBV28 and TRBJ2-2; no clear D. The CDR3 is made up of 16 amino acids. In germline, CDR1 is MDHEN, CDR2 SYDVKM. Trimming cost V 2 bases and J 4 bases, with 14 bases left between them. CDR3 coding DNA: TGTGCCAGCAGTTTAGAAGGGCCGGGTGGCACCGGGGAGCTGTTTTTT. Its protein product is CASSLEGPGGTGELFF. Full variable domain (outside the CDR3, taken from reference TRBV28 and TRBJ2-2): DVKVTQSSRYLVKRTGEKVFLECVQDMDHENMFWYRQDPGLGLRLIYFSYDVKMKEKGDIPEGYSVSREKKERFSLILESASTNQTSMYLCASSLEGPGGTGELFFGEGSRLTVL.

This CDR3 is CASSLQHAGQGPGYTF. In DNA form, the CDR3 reads TGTGCCAGCAGCTTACAGCATGCGGGACAGGGACCTGGCTACACCTTC. The chain is built from TRBV7-2 and TRBJ1-2, with 9 nucleotides matching TRBD1. CDR1 is SGHTA and CDR2 is FQGNSA in the germline V gene. CDR3 length: 16 residues. J was trimmed by 7 bases and V by 2 bases; bases with no gene match: 11.

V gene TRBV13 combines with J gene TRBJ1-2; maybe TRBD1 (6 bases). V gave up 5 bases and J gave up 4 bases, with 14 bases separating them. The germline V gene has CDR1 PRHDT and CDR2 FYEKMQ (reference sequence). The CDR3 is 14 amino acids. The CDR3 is CASSQGGQLYGYTF. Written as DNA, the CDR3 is TGTGCCAGCAGCCAAGGAGGACAGCTCTATGGCTACACCTTC. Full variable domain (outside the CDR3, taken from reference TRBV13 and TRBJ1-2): AAGVIQSPRHLIKEKRETATLKCYPIPRHDTVYWYQQGPGQDPQFLISFYEKMQSDKGSIPDRFSAQQFSDYHSELNMSSLELGDSALYFCASSQGGQLYGYTFGSGTRLTVV.

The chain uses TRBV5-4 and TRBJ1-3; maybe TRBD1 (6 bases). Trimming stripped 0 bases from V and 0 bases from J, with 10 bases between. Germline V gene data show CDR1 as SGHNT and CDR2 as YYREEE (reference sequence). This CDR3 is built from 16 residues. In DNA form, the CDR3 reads TGTGCCAGCAGCTTGGAGCCGGACAGCTCTGGAAACACCATATATTTT. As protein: CASSLEPDSSGNTIYF.

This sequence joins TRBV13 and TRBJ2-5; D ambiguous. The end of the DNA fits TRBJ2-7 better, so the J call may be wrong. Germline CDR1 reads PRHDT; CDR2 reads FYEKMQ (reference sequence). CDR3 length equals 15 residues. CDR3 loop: CASSLGKGYSYEQYF. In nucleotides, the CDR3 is TGTGCCAGCAGCTTAGGGAAGGGTTATTCCTACGAGCAGTACTTC.

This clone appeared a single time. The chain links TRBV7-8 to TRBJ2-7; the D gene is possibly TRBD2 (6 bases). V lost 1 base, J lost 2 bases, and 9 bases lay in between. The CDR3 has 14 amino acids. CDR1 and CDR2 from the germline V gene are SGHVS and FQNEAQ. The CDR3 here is CASSLGPGAYEQYF. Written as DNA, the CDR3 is TGTGCCAGCAGCTTAGGCCCGGGGGCCTACGAGCAGTACTTC.

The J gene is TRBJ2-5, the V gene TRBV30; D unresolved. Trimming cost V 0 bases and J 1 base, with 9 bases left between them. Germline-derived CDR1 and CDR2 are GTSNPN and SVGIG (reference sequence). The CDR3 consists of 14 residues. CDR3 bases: TGTGCCTGGAGTGTGAGTCGGATCCAAGAGACCCAGTACTTC. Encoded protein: CAWSVSRIQETQYF.

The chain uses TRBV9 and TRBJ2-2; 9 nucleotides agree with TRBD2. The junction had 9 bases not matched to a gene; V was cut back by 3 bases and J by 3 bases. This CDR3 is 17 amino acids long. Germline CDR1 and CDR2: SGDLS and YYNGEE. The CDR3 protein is CASSGSSGTWYTGELFF. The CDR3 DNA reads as TGTGCCAGCAGCGGGTCTAGCGGGACTTGGTACACCGGGGAGCTGTTTTTT. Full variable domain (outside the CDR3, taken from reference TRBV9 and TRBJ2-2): DSGVTQTPKHLITATGQRVTLRCSPRSGDLSVYWYQQSLDQGLQFLIQYYNGEERAKGNILERFSAQQFPDLHSELNLSSLELGDSALYFCASSGSSGTWYTGELFFGEGSRLTVL.

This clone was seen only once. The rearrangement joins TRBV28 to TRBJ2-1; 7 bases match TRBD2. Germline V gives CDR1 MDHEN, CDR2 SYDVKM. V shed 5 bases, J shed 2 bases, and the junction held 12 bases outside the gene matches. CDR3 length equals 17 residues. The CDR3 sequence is CASSASSGTRAYNEQFF. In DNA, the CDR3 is TGTGCCAGCAGTGCCTCTAGCGGCACACGCGCCTACAATGAGCAGTTCTTC. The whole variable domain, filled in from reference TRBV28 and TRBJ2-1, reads DVKVTQSSRYLVKRTGEKVFLECVQDMDHENMFWYRQDPGLGLRLIYFSYDVKMKEKGDIPEGYSVSREKKERFSLILESASTNQTSMYLCASSASSGTRAYNEQFFGPGTRLTVL.

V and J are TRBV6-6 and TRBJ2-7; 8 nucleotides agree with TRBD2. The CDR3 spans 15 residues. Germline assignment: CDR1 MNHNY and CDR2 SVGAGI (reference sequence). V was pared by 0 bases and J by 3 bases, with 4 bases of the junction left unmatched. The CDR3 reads CASSYSGGGYYEQYF. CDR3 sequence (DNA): TGTGCCAGCAGTTACTCTGGCGGGGGGTACTACGAGCAGTACTTC.

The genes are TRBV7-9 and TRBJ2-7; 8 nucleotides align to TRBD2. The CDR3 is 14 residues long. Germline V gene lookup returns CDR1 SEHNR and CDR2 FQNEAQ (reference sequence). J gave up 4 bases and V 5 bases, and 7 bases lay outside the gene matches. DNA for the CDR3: TGTGCCAGCAGCCGGGGGACTAGTCGATACGAGCAGTACTTC. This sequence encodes CASSRGTSRYEQYF.

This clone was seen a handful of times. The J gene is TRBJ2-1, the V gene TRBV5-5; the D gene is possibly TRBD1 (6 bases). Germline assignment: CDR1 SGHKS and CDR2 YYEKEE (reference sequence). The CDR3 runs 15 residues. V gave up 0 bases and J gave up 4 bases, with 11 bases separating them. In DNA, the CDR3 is TGTGCCAGCAGCTTGGAAACAGGACAGTACAATGAGCAGTTCTTC. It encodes CASSLETGQYNEQFF.

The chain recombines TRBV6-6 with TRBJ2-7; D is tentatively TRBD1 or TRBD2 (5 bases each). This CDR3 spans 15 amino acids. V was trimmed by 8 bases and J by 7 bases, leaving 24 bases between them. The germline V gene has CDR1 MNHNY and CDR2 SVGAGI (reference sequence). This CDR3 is CASGHPGTEPKEQYF. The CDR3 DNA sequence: TGTGCCAGCGGCCACCCAGGGACCGAGCCTAAGGAGCAGTACTTC.

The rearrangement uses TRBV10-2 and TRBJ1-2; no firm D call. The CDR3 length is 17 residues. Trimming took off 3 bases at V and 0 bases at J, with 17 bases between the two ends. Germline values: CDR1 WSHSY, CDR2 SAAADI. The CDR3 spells CASSDLSLPPTNYGYTF. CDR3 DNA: TGCGCCAGCAGTGACCTATCACTACCTCCCACTAACTATGGCTACACCTTC.

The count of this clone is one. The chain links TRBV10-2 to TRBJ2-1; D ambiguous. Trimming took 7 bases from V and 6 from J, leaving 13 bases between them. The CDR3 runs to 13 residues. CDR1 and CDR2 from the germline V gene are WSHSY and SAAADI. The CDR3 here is CASTPLGPNEQFF. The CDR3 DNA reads TGCGCCAGCACCCCCCTAGGTCCCAATGAGCAGTTCTTC.

CDR3 DNA sequence: TGTGCCAGCAGCGGACTAGGGGTCGGTGAGCAGTTCTTC. Residues: CASSGLGVGEQFF. The genes are TRBV7-9 and TRBJ2-1, with TRBD2 matching over 7 bases. CDR1 SEHNR and CDR2 FQNEAQ come from the germline V gene (reference sequence). J gave up 9 bases and V 5 bases, and 7 bases lay outside the gene matches. CDR3 length equals 13 residues.

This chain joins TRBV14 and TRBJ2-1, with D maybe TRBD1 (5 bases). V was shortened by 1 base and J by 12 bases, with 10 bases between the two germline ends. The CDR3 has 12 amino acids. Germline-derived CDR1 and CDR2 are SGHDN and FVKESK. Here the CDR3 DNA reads TGTGCCAGCAGCCAAGTATCCACAGGGCAGTTCTTC. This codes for CASSQVSTGQFF. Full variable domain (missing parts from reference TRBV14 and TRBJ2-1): EAGVTQFPSHSVIEKGQTVTLRCDPISGHDNLYWYRRVMGKEIKFLLHFVKESKQDESGMPNNRFLAERTGGTYSTLKVQPAELEDSGVYFCASSQVSTGQFFGPGTRLTVL.

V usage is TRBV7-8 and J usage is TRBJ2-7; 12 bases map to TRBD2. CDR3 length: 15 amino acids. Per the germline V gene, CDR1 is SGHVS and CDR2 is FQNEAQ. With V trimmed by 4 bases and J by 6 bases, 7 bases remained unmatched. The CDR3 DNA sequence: TGTGCCAGCAGCTCGCGAGGACTAGCGGGAACCGAGCAGTACTTC. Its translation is CASSSRGLAGTEQYF.

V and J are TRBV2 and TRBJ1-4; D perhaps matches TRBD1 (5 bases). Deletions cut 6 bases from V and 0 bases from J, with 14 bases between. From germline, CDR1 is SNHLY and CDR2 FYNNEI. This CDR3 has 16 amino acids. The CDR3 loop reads CASSAMTDPTNEKLFF. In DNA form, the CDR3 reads TGTGCCAGCAGCGCTATGACAGATCCAACTAATGAAAAACTGTTTTTT.

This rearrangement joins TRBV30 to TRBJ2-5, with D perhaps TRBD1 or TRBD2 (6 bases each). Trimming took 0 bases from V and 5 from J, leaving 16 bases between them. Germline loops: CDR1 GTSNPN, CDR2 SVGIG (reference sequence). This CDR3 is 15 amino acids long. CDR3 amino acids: CAWSVDWGAGETQYF. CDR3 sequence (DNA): TGTGCCTGGAGTGTAGACTGGGGGGCCGGGGAGACCCAGTACTTC.

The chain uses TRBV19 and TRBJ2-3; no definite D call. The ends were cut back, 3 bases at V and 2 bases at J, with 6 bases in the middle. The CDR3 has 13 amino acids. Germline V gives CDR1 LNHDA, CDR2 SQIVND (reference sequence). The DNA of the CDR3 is TGTGCCAGTAGTATCGGGCTCACAGATACGCAGTATTTT. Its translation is CASSIGLTDTQYF. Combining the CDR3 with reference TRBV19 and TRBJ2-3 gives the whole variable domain DGGITQSPKYLFRKEGQNVTLSCEQNLNHDAMYWYRQDPGQGLRLIYYSQIVNDFQKGDIAEGYSVSREKKESFPLTVTSAQKNPTAFYLCASSIGLTDTQYFGPGTRLTVL.

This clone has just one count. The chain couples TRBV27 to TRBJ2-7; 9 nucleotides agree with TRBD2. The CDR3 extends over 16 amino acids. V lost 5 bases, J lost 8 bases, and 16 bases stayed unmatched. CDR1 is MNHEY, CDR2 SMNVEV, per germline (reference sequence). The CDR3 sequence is CASSPGLAGAPSQQYF. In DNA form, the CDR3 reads TGTGCCAGCAGTCCCGGATTAGCGGGGGCGCCTTCCCAGCAGTACTTC.